The 9 T cell receptor beta chains listed next were all sequenced from one sample in a study of blood T cell repertoires in COVID-19 (dated by TCRdb to between 2020 and 2021). Library preparation was by the immunoSEQ multiplex PCR assay. The source is immuneACCESS, and TCRdb retained only in-frame sequences with V and J called. Part of the clones is not carried over; for the studies checked, unresolved V genes explain less than half of this, and the remainder is unexplained. The table for this sample lists approximately 150,000 clones; 84% of them were counted only once. The ten largest clones represent 3% to 4.5% of the sample. The sequencing sample was made of PBMCs or T cells enriched from blood (not recorded which). All receptors come from a man aged 50 to 60 in a cohort exposed to, infected with or recovered from COVID-19 (not recorded which).

The chain is built from TRBV15 and TRBJ2-1, with D possibly matching TRBD1 (5 bases). Trimming left V 7 bases short and J 7 bases short, with 14 bases between. The CDR3 totals 13 residues. Germline V gives CDR1 LNHNV, CDR2 YYDKDF (reference sequence). The CDR3 nucleotides read TGTGCCACCACCACCAGGGTTGGGAATGAGCAGTTCTTC. Its translation is CATTTRVGNEQFF.

This clone was recorded only once. The chain is built from TRBV5-1 and TRBJ2-7; D remains unclear. This CDR3 has 14 residues. CDR1 and CDR2 (germline): SGHRS, YFSETQ. Deletions cut 0 bases from V and 4 bases from J, with 11 bases between. Written as DNA, the CDR3 is TGCGCCAGCAGCTTGGTTCGCAGTTTGTACGAGCAGTACTTC. Translation: CASSLVRSLYEQYF.

This clone was recorded only once. This chain connects TRBV5-1 to TRBJ2-2, with TRBD1 matching over 11 bases. V trimming: 4 bases; J trimming: 4 bases; junction bases outside the gene matches: 3. The CDR3 runs to 15 residues. The germline V gene encodes CDR1 SGHRS and CDR2 YFSETQ. The CDR3 here is CASSAGTGGTGELFF. The CDR3 DNA reads TGCGCCAGCAGCGCCGGGACAGGGGGCACCGGGGAGCTGTTTTTT.

The chain recombines TRBV29-1 with TRBJ1-2, with D hard to call. CDR1 and CDR2 from the germline V gene are SQVTM and ANQGSEA. The CDR3 runs 12 residues. The V end lost 3 bases, the J end lost 7 bases, and 12 bases lay between the germline ends. The CDR3, as DNA: TGCAGCGTTGAGGTAGGGAGCGGTGGCTACACCTTC. Protein: CSVEVGSGGYTF.

This chain connects TRBV3-1 (or the pseudogene TRBV3-2) to TRBJ2-7, with 10 bases matching TRBD2. With 7 bases clipped from V and 2 bases from J, the junction kept 5 bases outside the gene matches. CDR3 length equals 14 residues. The V gene's germline CDR1 is LGHDT and CDR2 YNNKEL (reference sequence). The DNA of the CDR3 is TGTGCCAGCACTCTAGCGGGAGACACCTACGAGCAGTACTTC. Its protein is CASTLAGDTYEQYF.

The chain joins TRBV12-3 or TRBV12-4 to TRBJ1-5, with D possibly TRBD1 on 5 matching bases. V was trimmed by 6 bases and J by 1 base, leaving 7 bases between them. This CDR3 is 13 amino acids long. Here the CDR3 reads CASSRQSNQPQHF. CDR3 DNA: TGTGCCAGCAGCCGACAGAGCAATCAGCCCCAGCATTTT.

The rearrangement links TRBV19 to TRBJ1-2; 7 positions match TRBD1. V was pared by 5 bases and J by 3 bases, with 3 bases of the junction left unmatched. Germline assignment: CDR1 LNHDA and CDR2 SQIVND (reference sequence). The CDR3 covers 13 residues. The CDR3 loop reads CASSADRDYGYTF. Written as DNA, the CDR3 is TGTGCCAGTAGTGCCGACAGGGACTATGGCTACACCTTC.

V and J are TRBV19 and TRBJ2-7; D is possibly TRBD1 (5 bases). V was pared by 6 bases and J by 0 bases, with 15 bases between. This CDR3 spans 15 amino acids. In germline, CDR1 is LNHDA, CDR2 SQIVND (reference sequence). The CDR3 is CASRTDSSSSYEQYF. CDR3 coding DNA: TGTGCCAGTAGAACAGACAGTAGTAGCTCCTACGAGCAGTACTTC.

The chain links TRBV5-1 to TRBJ2-3; 10 bases agree with TRBD2. The CDR3 is 17 amino acids. The trim removed 4 bases at V and 2 bases at J, leaving 10 bases unmatched. The germline V gene encodes CDR1 SGHRS and CDR2 YFSETQ. The CDR3 bases are TGCGCCAGCAGCACATCGAGCGGGGGGGTTGACACAGATACGCAGTATTTT. Translation: CASSTSSGGVDTDTQYF.